A single sample is the source of the 9 T cell receptor beta chains below, sequenced in a study of cytotoxic CD8 clonotypes in ibrutinib-treated CLL (dated by TCRdb to the early 2020s). Libraries were prepared through the immunoSEQ multiplex PCR assay. What TCRdb holds here is the immuneACCESS table cut down to in-frame rearrangements. Part of the clones is not present; checked against another copy, under half of the missing clones reflect an unresolved V gene, and the others are unexplained. The sample records hundreds of thousands of clones, 70% of which are singletons. The top ten clones comprise 15% of the sample. The sample's time point label, in plain terms: around 25 months on ibrutinib. Specimen: PBMCs, collected after 24 months of ibrutinib treatment. The receptor set was obtained from a human donor with chronic lymphocytic leukemia.

This clone was counted once. V gene TRBV7-9 combines with J gene TRBJ1-2, with D perhaps matching TRBD1 (6 bases). The germline V gene has CDR1 SEHNR and CDR2 FQNEAQ (reference sequence). V lost 3 bases, J lost 1 base, and 15 bases lay in between. This CDR3 has 16 amino acids. CDR3 nucleotide sequence: TGTGCCAGCAGCTTGTCCAGGACAGCAAATAACTATGGCTACACCTTC. It codes for CASSLSRTANNYGYTF.

The chain employs TRBV28 and TRBJ2-7; a weak D match, TRBD2 (6 bases). Trimming pared 6 bases from V and 4 bases from J, leaving 16 bases between. The CDR3 is 14 residues long. Looked up from germline, CDR1 is MDHEN and CDR2 is SYDVKM. The CDR3 protein is CASSLGPSGYEQYF. CDR3 nucleotides: TGTGCCAGCAGCCTGGGACCAAGCGGGTACGAGCAGTACTTC.

This chain uses TRBV4-1 with TRBJ2-1, with 10 bases lining up with TRBD2. Trimming cost V 5 bases and J 4 bases; bases outside gene matches: 5. The CDR3 spans 15 residues. Germline V CDR1 and CDR2: MGHRA, YSYEKL. In DNA, the CDR3 is TGCGCCAGCAGCAAAACTAGCGGGGATTACAATGAGCAGTTCTTC. It is translated as CASSKTSGDYNEQFF.

The genes are TRBV19 and TRBJ2-6; D is uncertain. V was cut by 7 bases and J by 1 base, with 2 bases left in between. This CDR3 region has 12 residues. The V gene's germline CDR1 is LNHDA and CDR2 SQIVND (reference sequence). CDR3 amino acids: CASKSGANVLTF. In nucleotides, the CDR3 is TGTGCCAGTAAGTCTGGGGCCAACGTCCTGACTTTC. Supplemented by reference TRBV19 and TRBJ2-6, the full variable domain reads DGGITQSPKYLFRKEGQNVTLSCEQNLNHDAMYWYRQDPGQGLRLIYYSQIVNDFQKGDIAEGYSVSREKKESFPLTVTSAQKNPTAFYLCASKSGANVLTFGAGSRLTVL.

The rearrangement uses TRBV9 and TRBJ2-3; possibly TRBD1 for D (6 bases). This CDR3 region has 12 residues. The germline V gene encodes CDR1 SGDLS and CDR2 YYNGEE. V was pared by 3 bases and J by 6 bases, with 8 bases between. The CDR3 sequence: CASSAGQDTQYF. In nucleotides, the CDR3 is TGTGCCAGCAGCGCTGGACAGGATACGCAGTATTTT.

The chain carries TRBV30 and TRBJ2-7; a possible D gene is TRBD1 (8 bases). Per germline, CDR1 GTSNPN and CDR2 SVGIG (reference sequence). Trimming removed 4 bases at V and 4 bases at J, with 17 bases between. The CDR3 is 14 residues long. The CDR3 DNA is TGTGCCTGGAACCAAGGACAGGGAGGGTACGAGCAGTACTTC. This encodes CAWNQGQGGYEQYF.

This rearrangement joins TRBV29-1 to TRBJ1-2, with 8 bases matching TRBD1. Germline-derived CDR1 and CDR2 are SQVTM and ANQGSEA. The CDR3 length is 14 residues. V trimming: 7 bases; J trimming: 3 bases; junction bases outside the gene matches: 10. This CDR3 is CSGLQGAGDYGYTF. DNA for the CDR3: TGCAGCGGCCTCCAGGGGGCCGGGGACTATGGCTACACCTTC.

In its sample, this clone was seen a few times. This chain joins TRBV30 and TRBJ1-3; tentatively, D is TRBD1 (5 bases). With 1 base removed from V and 4 bases from J, the gap between germline ends came to 11 bases. CDR1 and CDR2 (germline): GTSNPN, SVGIG (reference sequence). This CDR3 is built from 14 residues. Here the CDR3 reads CAWSEGKGGNTIYF. The DNA for the CDR3 is TGTGCCTGGAGTGAGGGGAAAGGAGGAAACACCATATATTTT.

This clone was detected once. The chain employs TRBV5-4 and TRBJ2-3; 10 bases line up with TRBD1. After removal of 5 bases from V and 3 bases from J, the junction contained 15 bases not matched to a gene. The germline gives CDR1 SGHNT, CDR2 YYREEE (reference sequence). The CDR3 has 18 residues. The CDR3 DNA reads as TGTGCCAGCAGGACCGGTTGGCGACCGGGACAGGGGACAGATACGCAGTATTTT. Translating gives CASRTGWRPGQGTDTQYF.